These 19 T cell receptor beta chains were sequenced from one sample in a study of T cells in tuberculosis. Time point here: new active TB diagnosis, blood taken before or within 7 days of starting treatment. Produced via immunoSEQ multiplex PCR; TCRdb's table is partial and in-frame only. This repertoire shows tens of thousands of clones, around 85% found once; its top ten account for 15%. The sequences come from PBMCs, collected at tuberculosis diagnosis. The receptor set was obtained from an adult with tuberculosis.

The chain recombines TRBV5-6 with TRBJ2-2; 10 nucleotides line up with TRBD1. Germline CDR1 is SGHDT and CDR2 is YYEEEE. The trim removed 2 bases at V and 8 bases at J, leaving 3 bases unmatched. The CDR3 extends over 14 amino acids. CDR3 amino acids: CASSFGTGVGELFF. In DNA form, the CDR3 reads TGTGCCAGCAGCTTCGGGACAGGGGTTGGGGAGCTGTTTTTT.

The CDR3 spells CASTDKGRYEQYF. The CDR3 DNA reads as TGTGCCAGCACTGACAAAGGGAGGTACGAGCAGTACTTC. The chain uses TRBV25-1 and TRBJ2-7; a possible D gene is TRBD2 (6 bases). CDR3 length: 13 residues. Trimming pared 7 bases from V and 4 bases from J, leaving 14 bases between. Germline V gene lookup returns CDR1 MGHDK and CDR2 SYGVNS.

The chain carries TRBV6-1 and TRBJ2-2; no clear D gene. CDR3 length: 12 residues. The ends were cut back, 7 bases at V and 3 bases at J, with 6 bases in the middle. Germline loops: CDR1 MNHNS, CDR2 SASEGT. CDR3 coding DNA: TGTGCCAGCACCCCATACACCGGGGAGCTGTTTTTT. It translates to CASTPYTGELFF.

The rearrangement joins TRBV7-2 to TRBJ1-2; D possibly corresponds to TRBD1 (6 bases). V shed 3 bases and J shed 3 bases, with 11 bases lying between them. This CDR3 comprises 14 residues. Germline assignment: CDR1 SGHTA and CDR2 FQGNSA. The CDR3 sequence: CASSFAGAHYGYTF. DNA for the CDR3: TGTGCCAGCAGCTTCGCGGGGGCGCACTATGGCTACACCTTC.

The chain is built from TRBV15 and TRBJ1-4; D unresolved. The CDR3 consists of 14 residues. The germline V gene encodes CDR1 LNHNV and CDR2 YYDKDF (reference sequence). V was pared by 5 bases and J by 8 bases, with 15 bases between. CDR3 protein: CATSSRGGEEKLFF. In nucleotides, the CDR3 is TGTGCCACCAGCTCCCGGGGAGGAGAGGAAAAACTGTTTTTT.

This rearrangement joins TRBV4-1 to TRBJ1-2, with D uncertain. The length of the CDR3 is 16 residues. V shed 1 base and J shed 3 bases, with 15 bases lying between them. Germline V gene sequence: CDR1 MGHRA, CDR2 YSYEKL. The CDR3: CASSQVSVRGYYGYTF. CDR3 DNA: TGCGCCAGCAGCCAAGTATCGGTTCGGGGTTACTATGGCTACACCTTC.

The CDR3 DNA reads as TGTGCCAGCAGTTTATCCAGGGGCAAGGCCGGGGAGCTGTTTTTT. Translation gives CASSLSRGKAGELFF. V gene TRBV28 combines with J gene TRBJ2-2, with D possibly being TRBD1 (6 bases). The V gene's germline CDR1 is MDHEN and CDR2 SYDVKM. V shed 1 base and J shed 6 bases, with 12 bases lying between them. The CDR3 loop spans 15 amino acids. The entire variable domain, with the rest obtained from reference TRBV28 and TRBJ2-2, is as follows: DVKVTQSSRYLVKRTGEKVFLECVQDMDHENMFWYRQDPGLGLRLIYFSYDVKMKEKGDIPEGYSVSREKKERFSLILESASTNQTSMYLCASSLSRGKAGELFFGEGSRLTVL.

The chain combines TRBV4-3 with TRBJ2-3; D not resolved. Trimming removed 0 bases at V and 4 bases at J, with 11 bases between. Germline CDR1 reads LGHNA; CDR2 reads YSLEER. The CDR3 extends over 15 amino acids. The CDR3 here is CASSQEWSSADTQYF. As DNA, the CDR3 is TGCGCCAGCAGCCAAGAATGGAGCTCCGCAGATACGCAGTATTTT.

V is TRBV13 and J is TRBJ1-2, with no clear D. Trimming shortened V by 10 bases and J by 2 bases, and 17 bases separated the two germline ends. Germline-derived CDR1 and CDR2 are PRHDT and FYEKMQ (reference sequence). This CDR3 has 14 amino acids. Written as DNA, the CDR3 is TGTGCCACCAAAAACAGAGATCCCAACTATGGCTACACCTTC. It encodes CATKNRDPNYGYTF.

The chain joins TRBV5-1 to TRBJ1-5; tentative D call: TRBD1 (6 bases). There are 13 residues in the CDR3. Germline V gene sequence: CDR1 SGHRS, CDR2 YFSETQ. Trimming removed 5 bases from V and 4 bases from J, with 10 bases in between. The CDR3 loop reads CASRAGDNQPQHF. The CDR3 region has the DNA TGCGCCAGCAGGGCAGGGGATAATCAGCCCCAGCATTTT.

The chain is built from TRBV30 and TRBJ2-7; 9 nucleotides line up with TRBD2. V shed 0 bases and J 0 bases; nucleotides not matched to a gene: 3. Germline CDR1 and CDR2: GTSNPN and SVGIG (reference sequence). The CDR3 loop spans 15 amino acids. The CDR3 nucleotides read TGTGCCTGGAGTGTAGGGCGGGGGGGCTCCTACGAGCAGTACTTC. It encodes CAWSVGRGGSYEQYF.

The chain uses TRBV11-2 and TRBJ2-1; 8 positions agree with TRBD2. This CDR3 contains 15 residues. Germline-derived CDR1 and CDR2 are SGHAT and FQNNGV. The junction had 5 bases not matched to a gene; V was cut back by 5 bases and J by 2 bases. The CDR3 sequence: CASSLGGRTYNEQFF. In DNA form, the CDR3 reads TGTGCCAGCAGCCTGGGCGGGAGGACCTACAATGAGCAGTTCTTC.

The chain couples TRBV9 to TRBJ1-2; no clear D. CDR3 length: 13 residues. V lost 0 bases to trimming and J lost 8 bases, with 11 bases between them. Looked up from germline, CDR1 is SGDLS and CDR2 is YYNGEE. The CDR3 nucleotides read TGTGCCAGCAGCGTAGACGAGGGCGGCGGCTACACCTTC. Amino acid sequence: CASSVDEGGGYTF.

The rearrangement joins TRBV30 to TRBJ1-3; D is perhaps TRBD1 (6 bases). Looked up from germline, CDR1 is GTSNPN and CDR2 is SVGIG (reference sequence). CDR3 length: 14 residues. Trimming pared 6 bases from V and 2 bases from J, leaving 14 bases between. Here the CDR3 reads CACRDRTTGNTIYF. Here the CDR3 DNA reads TGTGCCTGCCGAGACAGGACGACTGGAAACACCATATATTTT.

The chain links TRBV6-1 to TRBJ2-3, with 13 bases identical to TRBD2. CDR3 length: 19 residues. Germline values: CDR1 MNHNS, CDR2 SASEGT. V shed 4 bases, J shed 1 base, and the junction held 11 bases outside the gene matches. CDR3 nucleotides: TGTGCCAGCAGTGGGACTAGCGGGGGAGCGAGCGGTGGCACAGATACGCAGTATTTT. This gives the protein CASSGTSGGASGGTDTQYF.

The chain carries TRBV7-3 and TRBJ2-1, with a possible D match to TRBD2 (6 bases). Looked up from germline, CDR1 is SGHTA and CDR2 is FQGTGA. The CDR3 extends over 13 amino acids. Trimming removed 4 bases at V and 7 bases at J, with 11 bases between. CDR3 nucleotide sequence: TGTGCCAGCAGCTCGCTAGCGCAGAATGAGCAGTTCTTC. This sequence encodes CASSSLAQNEQFF.

This clone was counted once. The J gene is TRBJ1-2, the V gene TRBV19; TRBD1 matches at 8 bases. V lost 2 bases, J lost 10 bases, and 3 bases stayed unmatched. Per germline, CDR1 LNHDA and CDR2 SQIVND (reference sequence). CDR3 length: 12 residues. In nucleotides, the CDR3 is TGTGCCAGTAGTATAAGGACAGGGCACTACACCTTC. As protein: CASSIRTGHYTF.

This clone was observed a handful of times. V gene TRBV7-9 combines with J gene TRBJ1-2; possibly TRBD1 for D (6 bases). The V end lost 4 bases, the J end lost 1 base, and 10 bases lay between the germline ends. Germline CDR1 reads SEHNR; CDR2 reads FQNEAQ (reference sequence). The CDR3 covers 14 residues. The CDR3 DNA sequence: TGTGCCAGCAGCTCAGACAGGAGTAACTATGGCTACACCTTC. Its protein is CASSSDRSNYGYTF.

The rearrangement joins TRBV29-1 to TRBJ2-7, with D possibly being TRBD2 (5 bases). In germline, CDR1 is SQVTM, CDR2 ANQGSEA. Deletions cut 7 bases from V and 0 bases from J, with 16 bases between. This CDR3 is 14 amino acids long. The CDR3 DNA reads as TGCAGCGGCCAAAGCGGAAAAAGCTCCTACGAGCAGTACTTC. Translated, it gives CSGQSGKSSYEQYF.